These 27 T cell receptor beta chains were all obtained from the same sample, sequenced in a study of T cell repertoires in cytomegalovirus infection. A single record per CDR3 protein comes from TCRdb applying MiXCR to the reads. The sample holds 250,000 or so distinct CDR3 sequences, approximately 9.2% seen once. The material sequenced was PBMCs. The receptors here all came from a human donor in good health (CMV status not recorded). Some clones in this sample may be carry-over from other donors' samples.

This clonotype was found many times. The CDR3, as DNA: TGTGCCAGCAGCTCGGGACAGGGATCGCAGCCCCAGCATTTT. Translated: CASSSGQGSQPQHF. The rearrangement links TRBV7-9 to TRBJ1-5; 9 positions match TRBD1. Germline V CDR1 and CDR2: SEHNR, FQNEAQ (reference sequence). Trimming at V came to 4 bases and at J to 7 bases, leaving 5 bases not matched to a gene. The CDR3 consists of 14 residues.

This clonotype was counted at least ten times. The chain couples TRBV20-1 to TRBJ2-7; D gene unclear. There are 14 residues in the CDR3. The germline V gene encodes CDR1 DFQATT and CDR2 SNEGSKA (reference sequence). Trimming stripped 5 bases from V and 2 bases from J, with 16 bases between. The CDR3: CSAGQEAWPYEQYF. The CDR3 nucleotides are TGCAGTGCTGGGCAAGAGGCTTGGCCCTACGAGCAGTACTTC.

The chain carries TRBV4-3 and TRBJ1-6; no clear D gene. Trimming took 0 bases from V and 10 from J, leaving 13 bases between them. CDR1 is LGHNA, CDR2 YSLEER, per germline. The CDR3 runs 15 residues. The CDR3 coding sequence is TGCGCCAGCAGCCAAGATACAGTTCGTAGGTCACCCCTCCACTTT. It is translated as CASSQDTVRRSPLHF.

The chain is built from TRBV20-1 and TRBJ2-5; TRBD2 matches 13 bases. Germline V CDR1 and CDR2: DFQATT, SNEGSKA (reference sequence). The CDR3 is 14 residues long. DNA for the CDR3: TGCAGAATGACTAGCGGGGGGACCCAAGAGACCCAGTACTTC. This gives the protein CRMTSGGTQETQYF.

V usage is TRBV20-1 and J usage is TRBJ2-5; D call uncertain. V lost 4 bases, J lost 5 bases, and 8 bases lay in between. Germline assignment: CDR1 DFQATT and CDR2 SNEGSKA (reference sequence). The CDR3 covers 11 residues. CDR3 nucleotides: TGCAGTGCTAAAGGATTTGAGACCCAGTACTTC. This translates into CSAKGFETQYF.

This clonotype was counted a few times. CDR3 region: CASSPTGGGNTEAFF. The CDR3 DNA reads as TGTGCCAGCAGCCCAACGGGGGGGGGGAACACTGAAGCTTTCTTT. This chain joins TRBV7-6 and TRBJ1-1; a weak D match, TRBD1 (5 bases). There are 15 residues in the CDR3. The germline CDR1 and CDR2 sequences are SGHVS and FNYEAQ. Trimming took 5 bases from V and 1 from J, leaving 14 bases between them.

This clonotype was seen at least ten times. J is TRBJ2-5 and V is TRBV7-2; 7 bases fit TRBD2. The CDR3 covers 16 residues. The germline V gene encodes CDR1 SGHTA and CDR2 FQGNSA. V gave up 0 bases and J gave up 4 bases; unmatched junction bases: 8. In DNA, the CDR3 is TGTGCCAGCAGCTTAGCGCTCGGGGGGTTCGGAGAGACCCAGTACTTC. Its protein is CASSLALGGFGETQYF.

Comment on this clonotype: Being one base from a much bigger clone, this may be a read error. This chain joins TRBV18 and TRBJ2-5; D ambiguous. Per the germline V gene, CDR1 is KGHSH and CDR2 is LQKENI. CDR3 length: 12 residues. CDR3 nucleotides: TGTGCCAGCCCACCGGAACAAGAGACCCAGTACTTC. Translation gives CASPPEQETQYF.

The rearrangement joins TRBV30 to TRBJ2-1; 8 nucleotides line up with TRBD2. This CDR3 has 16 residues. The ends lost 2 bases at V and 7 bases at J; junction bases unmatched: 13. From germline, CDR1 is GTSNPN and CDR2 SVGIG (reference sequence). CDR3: CAWSFPWGTSRNEQFF. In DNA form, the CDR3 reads TGTGCCTGGAGTTTCCCTTGGGGGACTAGTCGGAATGAGCAGTTCTTC.

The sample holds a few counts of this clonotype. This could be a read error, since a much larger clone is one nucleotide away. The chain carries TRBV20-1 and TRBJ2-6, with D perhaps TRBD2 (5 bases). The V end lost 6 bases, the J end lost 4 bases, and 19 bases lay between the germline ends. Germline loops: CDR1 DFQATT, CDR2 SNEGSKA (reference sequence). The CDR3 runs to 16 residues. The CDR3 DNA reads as TGCAGTGCCAGCCGAGCGGAAGCTTCCGGGGCCAACGTCCTGACTTTC. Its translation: CSASRAEASGANVLTF.

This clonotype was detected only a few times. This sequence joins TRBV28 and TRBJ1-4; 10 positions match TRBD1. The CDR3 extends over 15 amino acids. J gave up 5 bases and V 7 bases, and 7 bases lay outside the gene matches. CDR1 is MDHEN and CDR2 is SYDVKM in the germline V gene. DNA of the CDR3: TGTGCCAGCAAGACAGGGACAGGGGACAATGAAAAACTGTTTTTT. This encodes CASKTGTGDNEKLFF.

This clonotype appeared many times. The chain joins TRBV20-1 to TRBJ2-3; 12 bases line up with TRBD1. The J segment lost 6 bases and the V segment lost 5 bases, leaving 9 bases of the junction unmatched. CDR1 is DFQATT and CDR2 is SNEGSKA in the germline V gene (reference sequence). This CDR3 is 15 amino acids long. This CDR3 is CSAGQGQGARDTQYF. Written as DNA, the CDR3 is TGCAGTGCTGGGCAGGGACAGGGGGCGAGGGATACGCAGTATTTT.

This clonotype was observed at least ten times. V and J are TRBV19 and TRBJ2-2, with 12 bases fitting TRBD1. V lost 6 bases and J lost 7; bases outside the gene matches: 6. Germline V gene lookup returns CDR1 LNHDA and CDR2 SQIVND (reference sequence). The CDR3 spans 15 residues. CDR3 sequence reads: CASRWGQGAIGELFF. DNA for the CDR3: TGTGCCAGTAGATGGGGACAGGGGGCGATCGGGGAGCTGTTTTTT.

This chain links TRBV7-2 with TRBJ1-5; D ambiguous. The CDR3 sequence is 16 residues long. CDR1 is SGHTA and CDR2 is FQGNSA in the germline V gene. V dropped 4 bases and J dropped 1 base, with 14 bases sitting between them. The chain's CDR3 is CASSSSTTDSNQPQHF. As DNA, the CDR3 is TGTGCCAGCAGCTCCTCGACGACGGACAGCAATCAGCCCCAGCATTTT.

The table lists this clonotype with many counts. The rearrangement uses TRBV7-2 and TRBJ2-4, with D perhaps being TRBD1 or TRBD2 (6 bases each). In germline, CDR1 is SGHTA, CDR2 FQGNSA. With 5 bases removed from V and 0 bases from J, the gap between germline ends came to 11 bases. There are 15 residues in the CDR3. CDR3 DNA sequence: TGTGCCAGCAGCCCCGGAGGGGGAGCCAAAAACATTCAGTACTTC. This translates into CASSPGGGAKNIQYF. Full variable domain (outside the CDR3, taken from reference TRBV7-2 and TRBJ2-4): GAGVSQSPSNKVTEKGKDVELRCDPISGHTALYWYRQSLGQGLEFLIYFQGNSAPDKSGLPSDRFSAERTGGSVSTLTIQRTQQEDSAVYLCASSPGGGAKNIQYFGAGTRLSVL.

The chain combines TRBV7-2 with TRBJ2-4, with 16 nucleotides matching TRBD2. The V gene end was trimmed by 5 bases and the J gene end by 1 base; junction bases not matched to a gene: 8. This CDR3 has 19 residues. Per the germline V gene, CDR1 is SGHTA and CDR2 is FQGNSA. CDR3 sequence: CASSPQPGLAGGAKNIQYF. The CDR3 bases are TGTGCCAGCAGCCCCCAGCCGGGACTAGCGGGAGGGGCCAAAAACATTCAGTACTTC.

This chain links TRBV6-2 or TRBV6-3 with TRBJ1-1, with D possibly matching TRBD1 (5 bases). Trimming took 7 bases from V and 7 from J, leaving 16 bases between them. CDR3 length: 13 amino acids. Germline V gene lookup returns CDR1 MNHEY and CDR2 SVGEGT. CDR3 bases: TGTGCCAGCATCCCCGAGGGGAGGGGTGAAGCTTTCTTT. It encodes CASIPEGRGEAFF.

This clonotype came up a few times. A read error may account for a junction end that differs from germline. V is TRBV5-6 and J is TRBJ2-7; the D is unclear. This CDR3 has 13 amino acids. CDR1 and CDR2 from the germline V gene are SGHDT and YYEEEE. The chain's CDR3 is CASSTLEVYGQYF. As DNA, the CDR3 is TGTGCCAGCAGCACGCTGGAAGTCTACGGGCAGTACTTC.

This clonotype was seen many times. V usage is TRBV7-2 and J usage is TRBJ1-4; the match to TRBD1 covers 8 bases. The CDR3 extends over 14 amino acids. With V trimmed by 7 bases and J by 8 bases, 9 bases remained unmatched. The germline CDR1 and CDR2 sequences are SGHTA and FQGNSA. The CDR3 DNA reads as TGTGCCAGCACGGACAGGGTCGGGCGCGAAAAACTGTTTTTT. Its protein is CASTDRVGREKLFF.

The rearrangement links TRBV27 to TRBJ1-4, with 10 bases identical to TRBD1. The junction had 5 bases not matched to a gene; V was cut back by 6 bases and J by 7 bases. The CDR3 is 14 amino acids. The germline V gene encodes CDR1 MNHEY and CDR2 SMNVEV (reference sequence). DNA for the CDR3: TGTGCCAGCAGCCAGGACAGGGGGGTTGAAAAACTGTTTTTT. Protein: CASSQDRGVEKLFF.

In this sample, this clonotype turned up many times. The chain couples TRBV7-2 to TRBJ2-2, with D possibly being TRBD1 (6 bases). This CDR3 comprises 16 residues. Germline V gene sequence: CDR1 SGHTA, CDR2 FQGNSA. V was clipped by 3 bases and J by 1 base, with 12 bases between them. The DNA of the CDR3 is TGTGCCAGCAGCTTTACAGGGAGTAGGAACACCGGGGAGCTGTTTTTT. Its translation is CASSFTGSRNTGELFF.

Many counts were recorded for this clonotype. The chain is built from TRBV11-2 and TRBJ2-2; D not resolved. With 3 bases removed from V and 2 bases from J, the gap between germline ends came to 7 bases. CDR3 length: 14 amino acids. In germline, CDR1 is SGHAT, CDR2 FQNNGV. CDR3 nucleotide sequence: TGTGCCAGCAGCTTTACAGATAACACCGGGGAGCTGTTTTTT. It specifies CASSFTDNTGELFF. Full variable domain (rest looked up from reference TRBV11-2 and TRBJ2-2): EAGVAQSPRYKIIEKRQSVAFWCNPISGHATLYWYQQILGQGPKLLIQFQNNGVVDDSQLPKDRFSAERLKGVDSTLKIQPAKLEDSAVYLCASSFTDNTGELFFGEGSRLTVL.

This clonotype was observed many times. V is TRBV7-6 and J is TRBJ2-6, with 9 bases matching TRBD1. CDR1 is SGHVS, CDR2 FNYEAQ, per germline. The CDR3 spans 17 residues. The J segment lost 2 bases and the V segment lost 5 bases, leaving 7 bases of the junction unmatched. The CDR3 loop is CASSHGTGITGANVLTF. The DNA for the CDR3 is TGTGCCAGCAGCCATGGGACAGGGATCACTGGGGCCAACGTCCTGACTTTC.

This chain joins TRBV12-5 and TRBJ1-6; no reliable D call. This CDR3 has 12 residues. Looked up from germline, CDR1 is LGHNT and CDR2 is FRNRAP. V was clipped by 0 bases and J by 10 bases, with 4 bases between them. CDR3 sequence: CASGLVSSPLHF. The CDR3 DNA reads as TGTGCTAGTGGTTTGGTATCCTCACCCCTCCACTTT.

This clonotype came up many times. The CDR3 DNA follows: TGTGCCAGTAGACGGGATAGGGGTGAGCAGTTCTTC. It specifies CASRRDRGEQFF. The genes are TRBV19 and TRBJ2-1, with D tentatively TRBD1 or TRBD2 (5 bases each). Trimming stripped 6 bases from V and 9 bases from J, with 12 bases between. Germline-derived CDR1 and CDR2 are LNHDA and SQIVND (reference sequence). The CDR3 consists of 12 residues.

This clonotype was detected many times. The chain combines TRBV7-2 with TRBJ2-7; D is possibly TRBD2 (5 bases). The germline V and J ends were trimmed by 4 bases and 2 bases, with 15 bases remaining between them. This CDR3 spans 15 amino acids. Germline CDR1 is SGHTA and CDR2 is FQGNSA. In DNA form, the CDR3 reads TGTGCCAGCAGCTCACAGACCGGGAATACCTACGAGCAGTACTTC. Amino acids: CASSSQTGNTYEQYF.

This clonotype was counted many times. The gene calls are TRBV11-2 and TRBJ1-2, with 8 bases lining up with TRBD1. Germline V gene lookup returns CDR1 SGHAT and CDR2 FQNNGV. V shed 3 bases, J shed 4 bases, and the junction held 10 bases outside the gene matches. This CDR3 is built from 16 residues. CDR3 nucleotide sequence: TGTGCCAGCAGCTTCTCCGGCAGGGGGCAAGGCTATGGCTACACCTTC. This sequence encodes CASSFSGRGQGYGYTF.